The clone carrying this T cell receptor beta chain was found many times. The read comes to an end 3 residues before the CDR3 does, leaving the germline J gene to fill in the end. V lost 0 bases and J lost 0, with 10 bases in between. Germline-derived CDR1 and CDR2 are SNHLY and FYNNEI. CDR3 length equals 16 residues. The data derive from a study of T cell clonality in common variable immunodeficiency. Only in-frame clones appear in the TCRdb table, and some are missing; sequencing was by immunoSEQ multiplex PCR. There are under 50,000 clones in the sample, none observed a single time. The TCR comes from a person aged 18 to 75 in good health. Material: peripheral blood mononuclear cells. The chain has TRBV2 and TRBJ2-3; possible D gene TRBD2, 5 bases. The sequenced CDR3 bases are TGTGCCAGCAGTGAAGCGCAACTAGATAGCACAGATACG. Protein: CASSEAQLDSTDT. The whole CDR3 region reads CASSEAQLDSTDTQYF.